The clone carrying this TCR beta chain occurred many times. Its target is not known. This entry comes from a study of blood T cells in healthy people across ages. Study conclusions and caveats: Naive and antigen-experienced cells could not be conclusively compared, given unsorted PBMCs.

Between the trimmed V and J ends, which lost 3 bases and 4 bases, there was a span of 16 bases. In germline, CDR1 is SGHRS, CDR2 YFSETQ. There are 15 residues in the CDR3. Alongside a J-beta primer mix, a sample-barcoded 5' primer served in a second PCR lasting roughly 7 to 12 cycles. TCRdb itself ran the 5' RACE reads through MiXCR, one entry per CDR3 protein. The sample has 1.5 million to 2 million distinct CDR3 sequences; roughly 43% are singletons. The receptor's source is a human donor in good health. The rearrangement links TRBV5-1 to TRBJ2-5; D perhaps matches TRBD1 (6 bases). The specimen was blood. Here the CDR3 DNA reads TGCGCCAGCAGCTCGGTAGACAGGATTCGAGAGACCCAGTACTTC. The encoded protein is CASSSVDRIRETQYF.